A single sample gave rise to the 14 T cell receptor beta chains below, sequenced in a study of identical twins. TCRdb processed the 5' RACE reads anew with MiXCR; each CDR3 protein has one entry. Seen here are approximately 500,000 distinct CDR3 sequences, 12% to 15% observed once, and the top ten hold 0.44%. The data were also submitted as part of a second study, on yellow fever vaccine responses in identical twins.

The sequenced sample consisted of CD4+ T cells sorted from blood. All receptors come from a woman younger than 30 in good health.

This clonotype was observed a few times. This chain uses TRBV2 with TRBJ1-1, with a possible D match to TRBD1 (5 bases). Between the trimmed V and J ends, which lost 8 bases and 1 base, there was a span of 14 bases. The V gene's germline CDR1 is SNHLY and CDR2 FYNNEI. This CDR3 comprises 14 residues. CDR3 nucleotide sequence: TGTGCCAGCCGCGGCGGGGCTGCGAACACTGAAGCTTTCTTT. Translating gives CASRGGAANTEAFF.

J is TRBJ1-1 and V is TRBV6-5, with TRBD1 matching over 7 bases. The V and J ends lost 5 bases and 4 bases, in that order; junction bases with no gene match: 7. Germline CDR1 is MNHEY and CDR2 is SVGAGI. The CDR3 covers 14 residues. The CDR3 loop is CASSRTQGGTEAFF. CDR3 sequence (DNA): TGTGCCAGCAGTCGTACTCAGGGGGGCACTGAAGCTTTCTTT.

The chain recombines TRBV24-1 with TRBJ2-2; 8 bases are a match to TRBD1. Trimming cost V 2 bases and J 1 base; bases outside gene matches: 2. Per germline, CDR1 KGHDR and CDR2 SFDVKD. This CDR3 spans 16 amino acids. As DNA, the CDR3 is TGTGCCACCAGTGATTCCGACAGGGGGAACACCGGGGAGCTGTTTTTT. Its translation is CATSDSDRGNTGELFF.

Concerning this clonotype: A junction boundary mismatches the germline segment, possibly from a read error. CDR3 bases: TGTGCCAGCAGTACAGTCAGGGCCTATGAGCAGTACTTC. It specifies CASSTVRAYEQYF. The chain carries TRBV28 and TRBJ2-7, with a tentative D call TRBD1 (5 bases). Germline values: CDR1 MDHEN, CDR2 SYDVKM. This CDR3 region has 13 residues. The full variable domain, rest sourced from reference TRBV28 and TRBJ2-7, is DVKVTQSSRYLVKRTGEKVFLECVQDMDHENMFWYRQDPGLGLRLIYFSYDVKMKEKGDIPEGYSVSREKKERFSLILESASTNQTSMYLCASSTVRAYEQYFGPGTRLTVT.

The rearrangement links TRBV5-1 to TRBJ2-3; the D gene is possibly TRBD1 (6 bases). Deletions cut 6 bases from V and 2 bases from J, with 13 bases between. The germline V gene has CDR1 SGHRS and CDR2 YFSETQ. This CDR3 contains 14 residues. CDR3 residues: CASKTGHPTDTQYF. For the CDR3, the DNA is TGCGCCAGCAAGACGGGACACCCCACAGATACGCAGTATTTT.

The J gene is TRBJ2-5, the V gene TRBV5-1, with 10 bases matching TRBD1. Trimming at V came to 4 bases and at J to 3 bases, leaving 12 bases not matched to a gene. Germline V gene lookup returns CDR1 SGHRS and CDR2 YFSETQ. This CDR3 region has 17 residues. Here the CDR3 DNA reads TGCGCCAGCAGCGCATGGACCTCCGGGACAGGGGAAGAGACCCAGTACTTC. It encodes CASSAWTSGTGEETQYF.

The V and J genes are TRBV5-5 and TRBJ1-5; 10 bases map to TRBD1. This CDR3 has 18 amino acids. Per the germline V gene, CDR1 is SGHKS and CDR2 is YYEKEE (reference sequence). With V trimmed by 0 bases and J by 2 bases, 8 bases remained unmatched. As DNA, the CDR3 is TGTGCCAGCAGCTTGGGGCTGTTGGGGACAGGGGGCAATCAGCCCCAGCATTTT. It translates to CASSLGLLGTGGNQPQHF.

V gene TRBV5-1 combines with J gene TRBJ2-1, with 11 bases lining up with TRBD2. The J segment lost 5 bases and the V segment lost 1 base, leaving 11 bases of the junction unmatched. Per germline, CDR1 SGHRS and CDR2 YFSETQ. This CDR3 comprises 18 residues. CDR3 amino acids: CASSLTGVGLAENNEQFF. DNA for the CDR3: TGCGCCAGCAGCTTGACTGGCGTGGGACTAGCGGAGAACAATGAGCAGTTCTTC.

V is TRBV11-2 and J is TRBJ2-5, with a tentative D call TRBD1 (5 bases). V lost 2 bases to trimming and J lost 5 bases, with 15 bases between them. This CDR3 is 15 amino acids long. Germline V gives CDR1 SGHAT, CDR2 FQNNGV. CDR3 DNA sequence: TGTGCCAGCAGCTTAAGACAGCAAGCAGGGGAGACCCAGTACTTC. Its translation is CASSLRQQAGETQYF.

A few counts support this clonotype. The chain recombines TRBV5-5 with TRBJ1-1; maybe TRBD1 (5 bases). Germline CDR1 is SGHKS and CDR2 is YYEKEE (reference sequence). This CDR3 is 13 amino acids long. Trimming cost V 4 bases and J 10 bases, with 17 bases left between them. The CDR3: CASSPEVGVRAFF. The CDR3 coding sequence is TGTGCCAGCAGCCCCGAGGTAGGGGTACGAGCTTTCTTT.

This clonotype has more than one count but fewer than ten. V gene TRBV5-1 combines with J gene TRBJ2-7; maybe TRBD1 (5 bases). The CDR3 has 17 residues. The V end was cut by 7 bases, the J end by 0 bases, with 23 bases between. The germline V gene encodes CDR1 SGHRS and CDR2 YFSETQ. DNA of the CDR3: TGCGCCAGCGGCCTCCAACCTCAGGGTATGATCTCCTACGAGCAGTACTTC. As protein: CASGLQPQGMISYEQYF.

The chain joins TRBV27 to TRBJ2-7, with TRBD2 matching 9 bases. CDR3 length: 15 amino acids. Trimming removed 6 bases from V and 5 bases from J; junction bases left unmatched: 11. Germline V CDR1 and CDR2: MNHEY, SMNVEV (reference sequence). CDR3 sequence: CASRTPAGGLNEQYF. CDR3 in DNA: TGTGCCAGCAGAACACCAGCGGGAGGATTGAACGAGCAGTACTTC.

The chain recombines TRBV6-1 with TRBJ2-2; maybe TRBD1 (6 bases). CDR3 size: 16 residues. Trimming cost V 8 bases and J 6 bases, with 22 bases left between them. The germline gives CDR1 MNHNS, CDR2 SASEGT. The CDR3 DNA sequence: TGTGCCAGCTTGGAACGAGGACAGAAGTTCCCCGGGGAGCTGTTTTTT. Its translation is CASLERGQKFPGELFF.

The gene calls are TRBV23-1 and TRBJ2-1; TRBD2 matches at 7 bases. TRBV23-1 is an ORF, and what it does is uncertain. The V segment lost 4 bases and the J segment 3 bases; nucleotides outside the gene matches: 21. The CDR3 sequence is 20 residues long. The CDR3: CASSPRWGGPIRSYYNEQFF. Here the CDR3 DNA reads TGCGCCAGCAGTCCCCGCTGGGGGGGTCCGATAAGATCCTACTACAATGAGCAGTTCTTC.